What follows is one T cell receptor beta chain and its context. Its specificity is not known. The data were taken from a study of graft-versus-host responses after intestinal transplantation. Assay: immunoSEQ multiplex PCR; the TCRdb copy retains only in-frame clones and omits some. The profile shows more than 95,000 clones, over 75% of them singletons. The specimen was unstimulated CD4+ T cells sorted from spleen or lymph node cells, collected before intestinal transplant. This clonotype was sampled from a human donor who received an intestinal transplant.

CDR3 coding DNA: TGCGCCAGCAGCTTATCAGGAAGCTACAATGAGCAGTTCTTC. Translating gives CASSLSGSYNEQFF. The chain carries TRBV5-1 and TRBJ2-1; D call uncertain. The CDR3 runs to 14 residues. The germline gives CDR1 SGHRS, CDR2 YFSETQ. V was clipped by 2 bases and J by 3 bases, with 9 bases between them.